Listed below are T cell receptor beta chains from one sample, sequenced in a study of cytomegalovirus exposure and HLA in healthy donors. Libraries were prepared by immunoSEQ multiplex PCR; TCRdb keeps only in-frame clonotypes and omits some of them. Seen here are about 89,000 clones, approximately 76% observed once, and the top ten hold roughly 1.3%. The specimen sequenced was PBMCs. Receptor source: a male donor in good health and CMV-seronegative. Both conserved end residues are part of each CDR3. The order of the fields is V gene, clone size, J gene, D gene, CDR3 DNA, CDR3 protein. A D gene is named only where the DNA matches it firmly. For some rows the clone size is stated as once, few or many, or as a class when expanded; others skip it.

TRBV28	.	TRBJ1-1	.	TGTGCCAGCAGCCGCCTCCAAGTTCGGGCTTTCTTT	CASSRLQVRAFF
TRBV30	.	TRBJ1-5	.	TGTGCCTGGAATACAGGGAAGGGAAATCAGCCCCAGCATTTT	CAWNTGKGNQPQHF
TRBV28	.	TRBJ2-3	.	TGTGCCAGCAGTCTTGCGGCGCCAGATACGCAGTATTTT	CASSLAAPDTQYF
TRBV29-1	.	TRBJ2-3	TRBD2	TGCAGCGCCGTGCGAAATAGCGGGGGGGTTACAGATACGCAGTATTTT	CSAVRNSGGVTDTQYF
TRBV7-9	.	TRBJ1-4	TRBD1	TGTGCCAGCACCTACCAGACAGGGGGCGCAGAGATTGGAGAAAAACTGTTTTTT	CASTYQTGGAEIGEKLFF
TRBV29-1	.	TRBJ1-5	.	TGCAGCGTTGGTCCGGGAGGCAATCAGCCCCAGCATTTT	CSVGPGGNQPQHF
TRBV4-3	.	TRBJ2-2	.	TGCGCCAGCAGTCCTTGGGGCAGCACCGGGGAGCTGTTTTTT	CASSPWGSTGELFF
TRBV7-9	few	TRBJ2-1	.	TGTGCCAGCAGCTTAGTTGGAGGGACCCATGAGCAGTTCTTC	CASSLVGGTHEQFF
TRBV27	.	TRBJ1-2	TRBD1	TGTGCCAGCAGTCTTAACCCGACAGGGAGAAACTATGGCTACACCTTC	CASSLNPTGRNYGYTF
TRBV2	.	TRBJ1-5	.	TGTGCCAGCAGACGATTACAGGGTTCGGGCAATCAGCCCCAGCATTTT	CASRRLQGSGNQPQHF
TRBV9	.	TRBJ2-6	.	TGTGCCAGCAGCGGCGGGGTTGACTTCTCTGGGGCCAACGTCCTGACTTTC	CASSGGVDFSGANVLTF
TRBV28	.	TRBJ1-1	TRBD1	TGTGCCAGCAGCTTGGACAGGTATCCTGAAGCTTTCTTT	CASSLDRYPEAFF
TRBV20-1	.	TRBJ1-3	.	TGCAGTGCAGAGGGAAACACCACATATTTT	CSAEGNTTYF
TRBV7-6	.	TRBJ2-3	.	TGTGCCAGCAGCTTATATAGGCAGGGTGGCGCAGATACGCAGTATTTT	CASSLYRQGGADTQYF
TRBV9	few	TRBJ1-1	.	TGTGCCAGCAGCGGAGAGGTCAACACTGAAGCTTTCTTT	CASSGEVNTEAFF
TRBV5-4	few	TRBJ1-2	.	TGTGCCAGCAGCCTACAGACCAACTATGGCTACACCTTC	CASSLQTNYGYTF
TRBV19	.	TRBJ1-1	TRBD1	TGTGCCAGTAGTATCGAGGCAGGGGGTGTTGCGGAGGACACTGAAGCTTTCTTT	CASSIEAGGVAEDTEAFF
TRBV28	.	TRBJ2-7	.	TGTGCCAGTATCAGGGATTACGAGCAGTACTTC	CASIRDYEQYF
TRBV6-1	.	TRBJ2-7	TRBD2	TGTGCCAGCAGTGATGCGGGGGGCTACGAGCAGTACTTC	CASSDAGGYEQYF
TRBV27	.	TRBJ2-1	TRBD2	TGTGCCAGCAGTTATTATAGCGGGAGTCCTAACAATGAGCAGTTCTTC	CASSYYSGSPNNEQFF